Shown below are 4 T cell receptor beta chains from a single sample sequenced in a study of T cell responses to AZD1222 COVID-19 vaccine. Sequencing used immunoSEQ multiplex PCR; TCRdb keeps in-frame clones, though not all of them. The data contain around 120,000 clones, 75% to 90% of them singletons. Source: peripheral blood, taken 28 days after the second AZD1222 dose. These receptors came from an adult who received the AZD1222 COVID-19 vaccine.

The CDR3 loop reads CASSQDWPGRGYYEQYF. CDR3 sequence (DNA): TGTGCCAGCAGCCAAGATTGGCCTGGAAGGGGCTACTACGAGCAGTACTTC. The chain carries TRBV4-2 and TRBJ2-7, with D perhaps TRBD1 (5 bases). V was clipped by 0 bases and J by 3 bases, with 18 bases between them. CDR1 and CDR2 from the germline V gene are LGHNA and YNFKEQ. The CDR3 consists of 17 residues.

This rearrangement joins TRBV28 to TRBJ1-5; 11 nucleotides agree with TRBD1. Germline trimming cut 7 bases from V and 4 bases from J; bases unmatched to any gene: 3. The CDR3 runs 14 residues. CDR1 MDHEN and CDR2 SYDVKM come from the germline V gene. CDR3 amino acids: CASKGQGENQPQHF. In nucleotides, the CDR3 is TGTGCCAGCAAGGGACAGGGGGAGAATCAGCCCCAGCATTTT.

The V and J genes are TRBV13 and TRBJ1-3; no clear D gene. Trimming removed 2 bases at V and 3 bases at J, with 8 bases between. Germline assignment: CDR1 PRHDT and CDR2 FYEKMQ (reference sequence). The CDR3 extends over 14 amino acids. CDR3 nucleotide sequence: TGTGCCAGCAGCTTAAGAGGGATTGGAAACACCATATATTTT. Translation gives CASSLRGIGNTIYF.

This chain uses TRBV5-1 with TRBJ2-7; D might be TRBD2 (7 bases). The CDR3 length is 17 residues. CDR1 SGHRS and CDR2 YFSETQ come from the germline V gene. V lost 0 bases to trimming and J lost 0 bases, with 16 bases between them. Here the CDR3 reads CASSLAGGHSLSYEQYF. In DNA form, the CDR3 reads TGCGCCAGCAGCTTGGCGGGGGGACACTCCCTCTCCTACGAGCAGTACTTC. The whole variable domain, remainder taken from reference TRBV5-1 and TRBJ2-7, is KAGVTQTPRYLIKTRGQQVTLSCSPISGHRSVSWYQQTPGQGLQFLFEYFSETQRNKGNFPGRFSGRQFSNSRSEMNVSTLELGDSALYLCASSLAGGHSLSYEQYFGPGTRLTVT.